The rows below give T cell receptor beta chains drawn from one sample of a study of blood T cell repertoires in COVID-19. This table comes from immunoSEQ multiplex PCR, and its TCRdb copy is limited to in-frame clones, with some not included. Of almost 55,000 clones in the sample, approximately 89% were seen once. The sequenced sample consisted of peripheral blood. These TCRs come from a human donor in a cohort sampled during active COVID-19. The CDR3 runs from the conserved cysteine through the conserved F or W. The listing skips clone size in some rows; elsewhere it reads once, few, many or a size class.

>TRBV6-5|.
CASNRRQNQPQHF
>TRBV4-1|once
CASSLDRGDNEQFF
>TRBV19|.
CASSALAGVGGGANVLTF
>TRBV2|once
CASRPLRTGEAFF
>TRBV28|.
CASRPRKGLAGPINTGELFF
>TRBV7-6|.
CASSLTGFTNEKLFF
>TRBV12-5|.
CASGSGLDLEAFF
>TRBV6-1|.
CASSEYLVGGTGNTIYF
>TRBV7-2|few
CASSLSGGPGEQYF
>TRBV9|.
CASSETGVNTGELFF
>TRBV19|.
CASRDRGLQETQYF
>TRBV24-1|.
CATSDFRTAARELFF
>TRBV7-6|.
CASSLGGGGRETQYF
>TRBV11-2|.
CASSPGRHNTDTQYF
>TRBV6-1|medium-sized
CASSDQIAGINEQYF
>TRBV2|once
CASNRYPGQEETQYF
>TRBV5-1|once
CASSLAGAGGANEKLFF
>TRBV19|.
CASSITGQGVTDTQYF
>TRBV7-7|.
CASSYRPGLAGANEQFF
>TRBV5-4|.
CASSLNLAGVNEQFF
>TRBV2|.
CASRATGKGSQETQYF
>TRBV7-8|.
CASSLILAGGEQFF
>TRBV5-8|.
CASSHSSGTGETQYF
>TRBV15|.
CATSRDLYGELFF
>TRBV5-1|once
CASSLAPGINTGELFF
>TRBV14|.
CASSQGQGAFYGYTF
>TRBV12-5|.
CASGPPLDRGWDEQYF
>TRBV2|few
CAGGALLDYEQYF
>TRBV28|.
CASNVLRAGGYTF
>TRBV5-1|.
CASSPGTAYEQYF
>TRBV15|few
CATSRGQGNEKLFF
>TRBV7-9|.
CASSLQGAGELFF
>TRBV3-1/TRBV3-2|.
CASSARGADTQYF
>TRBV6-5|once
CASSYSMAGATDTQYF
>TRBV5-1|.
CASSSDRFGTQYF
>TRBV7-9|.
CASSSGTRTEAFF
>TRBV7-2|few
CASSPDGNSYEQYF
>TRBV5-4|.
CASSLMYDTGELFF
>TRBV11-2|.
CASSSEGDGYTF
>TRBV30|.
CAWSTGTGFEAFF
>TRBV10-3|.
CAISEGGYSGYTF
>TRBV18|.
CASSPLNAREQYF
>TRBV5-8|.
CASSDGTGRRQYF
>TRBV4-1|.
CASSQDNKGNAKNIQYF
>TRBV6-1|.
CASSESGGAGTDTQYF
>TRBV5-5|.
CASCERVVGYEQYF
>TRBV7-9|.
CASSFGSGTGTYEQYF